This T cell receptor beta chain was retrieved from a study of T cell changes during pregnancy in multiple sclerosis. Germline loops: CDR1 WNHNN, CDR2 SYGVQD (reference sequence). The CDR3 runs to 16 residues. Trimming stripped 4 bases from V and 7 bases from J, with 19 bases between. The assay was immunoSEQ multiplex PCR, and TCRdb's table has in-frame clones only and misses some. Seen here are about 80,000 clones, less than 95% observed once, and the top ten hold about 2.3%. The sample consisted of peripheral blood, taken in the third trimester of pregnancy. The clonotype originates from a female donor with multiple sclerosis, enrolled in a pregnancy study. This sequence joins TRBV10-1 and TRBJ2-2; TRBD1 might be the D (6 bases). This CDR3 reads CASSASAGAQGGELFF. CDR3 sequence (DNA): TGCGCCAGCAGTGCATCGGCAGGGGCGCAAGGCGGGGAGCTGTTTTTT.